This T cell receptor (beta chain) was obtained from a study of identical twins. General study points: Models predicted too little out-of-frame TCR alpha sharing in monozygotic twins.

One entry per CDR3 protein, called by TCRdb with MiXCR from the 5' RACE reads. The sample has over 250,000 distinct CDR3 sequences, 8.5% to 9.5% seen once. V gave up 3 bases and J gave up 5 bases; unmatched junction bases: 5. CDR1 and CDR2 from the germline V gene are KGHDR and SFDVKD. The CDR3 is 14 amino acids. As to this clonotype: Its target is not known.

In addition, the sample was reused for a study of yellow fever vaccine responses in identical twins.

This chain joins TRBV24-1 and TRBJ2-7; 8 bases are a match to TRBD1. The sample taken for sequencing was CD8+ T cells sorted from blood. The clonotype was recovered from a woman under 30 in good health. The CDR3 loop reads CATSDLRTGNEQYF. The CDR3 DNA follows: TGTGCCACCAGTGATCTTAGGACAGGGAACGAGCAGTACTTC.